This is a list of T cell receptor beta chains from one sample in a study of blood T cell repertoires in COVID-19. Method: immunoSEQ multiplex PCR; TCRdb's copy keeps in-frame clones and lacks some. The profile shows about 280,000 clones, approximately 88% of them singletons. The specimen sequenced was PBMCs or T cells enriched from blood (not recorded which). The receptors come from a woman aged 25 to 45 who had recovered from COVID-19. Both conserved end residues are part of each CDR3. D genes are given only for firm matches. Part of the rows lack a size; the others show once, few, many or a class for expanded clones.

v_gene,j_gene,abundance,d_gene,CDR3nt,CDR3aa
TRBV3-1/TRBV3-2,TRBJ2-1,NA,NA,TGTGCCAGCAGTTCAGTGGAGCGCTACAATGAGCAGTTCTTC,CASSSVERYNEQFF
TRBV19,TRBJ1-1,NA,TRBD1,TGTGCCAGCCGGGACAGGGCGAACACTGAAGCTTTCTTT,CASRDRANTEAFF
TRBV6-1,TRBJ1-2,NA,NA,TGTGCCAGCAGTGAGACACTGGTTCCGCCTAACTATGGCTACACCTTC,CASSETLVPPNYGYTF
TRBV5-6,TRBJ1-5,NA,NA,TGTGCCAGCAGCTTTCAGGGTGGCCAGCCCCAGCATTTT,CASSFQGGQPQHF
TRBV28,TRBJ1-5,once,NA,TGTGCCAGCGCAACCCCCGCGAATCAGCCCCAGCATTTT,CASATPANQPQHF
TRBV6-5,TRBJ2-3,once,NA,TGTGCCAGCAGTTACTCAGTTGACTTCACAGATACGCAGTATTTT,CASSYSVDFTDTQYF
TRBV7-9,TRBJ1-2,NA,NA,TGTGCCAGCAGCTTTACATCGGGAGGCTACACCTTC,CASSFTSGGYTF
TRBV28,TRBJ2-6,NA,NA,TGTGCCAGCAGTCCGGAGGGGGCCAGTCCCTCTGGGGCCAACGTCCTGACTTTC,CASSPEGASPSGANVLTF
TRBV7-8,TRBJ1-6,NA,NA,TGTGCCAGCAGCTTAGCGCGGCAGGGAAGCTCCTATAATTCACCCCTCCACTTT,CASSLARQGSSYNSPLHF
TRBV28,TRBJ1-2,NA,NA,TGTGCCAGCAGTTCCCTCGCCGGGAGGGGAGGGGTAGGTGGCTACACCTTC,CASSSLAGRGGVGGYTF
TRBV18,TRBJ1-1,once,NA,TGTGCCAGCTCACCAAAAGCGATGAACACTGAAGCTTTCTTT,CASSPKAMNTEAFF
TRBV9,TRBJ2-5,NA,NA,TGTGCCAGCAGCTCCGGGGGTCTGGAGACCCAGTACTTC,CASSSGGLETQYF
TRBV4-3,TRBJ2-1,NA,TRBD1,TGCGCCAGCAGCCACCGACAGGGGCGGGTCAATGAGCAGTTCTTC,CASSHRQGRVNEQFF
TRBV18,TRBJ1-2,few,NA,TGTGCCAGCTCACTCCGACAAGTAGCTAACTATGGCTACACCTTC,CASSLRQVANYGYTF
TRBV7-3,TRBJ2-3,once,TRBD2,TGTGCCAGCAGTCTCAGCGGGGGGGCCTTAGATACGCAGTATTTT,CASSLSGGALDTQYF
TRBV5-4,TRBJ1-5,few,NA,TGTGCCAGCAGTTTTAAGGGCGGGCAGCCCCAGCATTTT,CASSFKGGQPQHF
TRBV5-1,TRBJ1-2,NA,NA,TGCGCCAGCAGCTTAGAAGCACCCGGGACACGGGGCTACACCTTC,CASSLEAPGTRGYTF
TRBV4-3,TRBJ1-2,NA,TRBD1,TGCGCCAGCAGCCAAGACATGGCCCGACAGGGAGAAGAGGGCTACACCTTC,CASSQDMARQGEEGYTF